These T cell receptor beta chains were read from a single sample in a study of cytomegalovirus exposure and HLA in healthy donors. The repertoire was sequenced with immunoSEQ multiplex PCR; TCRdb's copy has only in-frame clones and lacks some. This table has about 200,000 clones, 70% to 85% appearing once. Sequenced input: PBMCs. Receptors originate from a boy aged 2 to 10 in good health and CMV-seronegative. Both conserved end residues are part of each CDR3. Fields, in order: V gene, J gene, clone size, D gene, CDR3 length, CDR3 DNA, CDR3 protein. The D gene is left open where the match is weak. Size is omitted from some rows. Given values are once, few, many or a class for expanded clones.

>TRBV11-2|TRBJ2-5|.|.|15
TGTGCCAGCAGCCCGTCGACAGCCTTCCCAGAGACCCAGTACTTC
CASSPSTAFPETQYF
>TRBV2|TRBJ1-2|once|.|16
TGTGCCCAAACCCCCCGAGACACCCCGGGGGACTATGGCTACACCTTC
CAQTPRDTPGDYGYTF
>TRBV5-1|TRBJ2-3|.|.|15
TGCGCCAGCAGGCCCCAGGACAGATTCACAGATACGCAGTATTTT
CASRPQDRFTDTQYF
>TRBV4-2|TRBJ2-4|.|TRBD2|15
TGTGCCAGCAGCCAAGAACTAGCGGGGGGGGCATTTCAGTACTTC
CASSQELAGGAFQYF
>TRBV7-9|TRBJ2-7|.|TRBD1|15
TGTGCCAGCAGCAACCGGGACAGGGGACCCTACGAGCAGTACTTC
CASSNRDRGPYEQYF
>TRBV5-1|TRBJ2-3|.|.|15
TGCGCCAGCAGCTTGGGACACGGATTCGCAGATACGCAGTATTTT
CASSLGHGFADTQYF
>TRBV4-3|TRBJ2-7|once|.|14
TGCGCCAGCAGCCAAGACTTCATTAGGGGCGAGCAGTACTTC
CASSQDFIRGEQYF
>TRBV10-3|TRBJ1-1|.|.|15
TGTGCCATCAGTGGTCCCAACAGTAGGAACACTGAAGCTTTCTTT
CAISGPNSRNTEAFF
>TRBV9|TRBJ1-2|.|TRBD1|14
TGTGCCAGCAGCGTAGTTGGGGGGACAGATGGCTACACCTTC
CASSVVGGTDGYTF
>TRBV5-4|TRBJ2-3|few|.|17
TGTGCCAGCAGCTTCCCCAGCGGTGGGGGGAGCACAGATACGCAGTATTTT
CASSFPSGGGSTDTQYF
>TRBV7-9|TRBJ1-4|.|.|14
TGTGCCAGCAGCTTAGGCAGTCTTAATGAAAAACTGTTTTTT
CASSLGSLNEKLFF
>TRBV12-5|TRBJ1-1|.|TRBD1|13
TGTGCTAGTGGTTCCGGGACAGGGGGTGAAGCTTTCTTT
CASGSGTGGEAFF
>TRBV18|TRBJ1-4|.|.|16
TGTGCCAGCTCCCCTAGAGGACAGATAACAAATGAAAAACTGTTTTTT
CASSPRGQITNEKLFF
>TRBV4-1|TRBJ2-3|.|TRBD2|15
TGCGCCAGCACGGGGGGGCCGGGGGGCACAGATACGCAGTATTTT
CASTGGPGGTDTQYF
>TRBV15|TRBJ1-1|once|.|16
TGTGCCACCAGCAGAGGACCGCGACACGTGAACACTGAAGCTTTCTTT
CATSRGPRHVNTEAFF
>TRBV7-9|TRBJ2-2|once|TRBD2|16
TGTGCCAGCAGCTTCCCAGCGGGATCGAACACCGGGGAGCTGTTTTTT
CASSFPAGSNTGELFF
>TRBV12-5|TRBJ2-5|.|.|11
TGTGCTAGTGGCTATCAAGAGACCCAGTACTTC
CASGYQETQYF
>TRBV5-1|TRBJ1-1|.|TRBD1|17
TGCGCCAGCAGCTTGGGGGCCGTGACAGGGGGACTCACTGAAGCTTTCTTT
CASSLGAVTGGLTEAFF
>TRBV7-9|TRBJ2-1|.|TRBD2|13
TGTTCCAGCAGCTTACCGGGACTACCAGAGCAGTTCTTC
CSSSLPGLPEQFF
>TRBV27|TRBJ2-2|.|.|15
TGTGCCAGCGGCAAGTGGGGGGTCCCAACCGGGGAGCTGTTTTTT
CASGKWGVPTGELFF
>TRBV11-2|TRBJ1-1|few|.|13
TGTGCCAGCAGCCCGGGACAGAACACTGAAGCTTTCTTT
CASSPGQNTEAFF
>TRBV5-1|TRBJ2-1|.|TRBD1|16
TGCGCCAGCAGTGAGGAGGGACAGGGCTACTACAATGAGCAGTTCTTC
CASSEEGQGYYNEQFF